This T cell receptor beta chain was captured by sequencing in a study of blood T cell repertoires in COVID-19. Per the original data handling: Nucleated cell counts were estimated from reference gene primer amplification. Sequencing used immunoSEQ multiplex PCR; TCRdb keeps in-frame clones, though not all of them. V, J and clone size are taken as reported in that table, and D and trimming were inferred from the DNA itself. The sample has 120,000 to 150,000 clones, 88% seen once. Trimming took off 2 bases at V and 2 bases at J, with 8 bases between the two ends. The CDR3 extends over 13 amino acids. CDR1 and CDR2 from the germline V gene are SQVTM and ANQGSEA.

This TCR was recovered from a man aged 45 to 65 with active or convalescent COVID-19. The chain combines TRBV29-1 with TRBJ2-3; D gene uncertain. The sample consisted of peripheral blood. The CDR3 bases are TGCAGCGTTGAACTGCAGTACACAGATACGCAGTATTTT. It yields the protein CSVELQYTDTQYF.